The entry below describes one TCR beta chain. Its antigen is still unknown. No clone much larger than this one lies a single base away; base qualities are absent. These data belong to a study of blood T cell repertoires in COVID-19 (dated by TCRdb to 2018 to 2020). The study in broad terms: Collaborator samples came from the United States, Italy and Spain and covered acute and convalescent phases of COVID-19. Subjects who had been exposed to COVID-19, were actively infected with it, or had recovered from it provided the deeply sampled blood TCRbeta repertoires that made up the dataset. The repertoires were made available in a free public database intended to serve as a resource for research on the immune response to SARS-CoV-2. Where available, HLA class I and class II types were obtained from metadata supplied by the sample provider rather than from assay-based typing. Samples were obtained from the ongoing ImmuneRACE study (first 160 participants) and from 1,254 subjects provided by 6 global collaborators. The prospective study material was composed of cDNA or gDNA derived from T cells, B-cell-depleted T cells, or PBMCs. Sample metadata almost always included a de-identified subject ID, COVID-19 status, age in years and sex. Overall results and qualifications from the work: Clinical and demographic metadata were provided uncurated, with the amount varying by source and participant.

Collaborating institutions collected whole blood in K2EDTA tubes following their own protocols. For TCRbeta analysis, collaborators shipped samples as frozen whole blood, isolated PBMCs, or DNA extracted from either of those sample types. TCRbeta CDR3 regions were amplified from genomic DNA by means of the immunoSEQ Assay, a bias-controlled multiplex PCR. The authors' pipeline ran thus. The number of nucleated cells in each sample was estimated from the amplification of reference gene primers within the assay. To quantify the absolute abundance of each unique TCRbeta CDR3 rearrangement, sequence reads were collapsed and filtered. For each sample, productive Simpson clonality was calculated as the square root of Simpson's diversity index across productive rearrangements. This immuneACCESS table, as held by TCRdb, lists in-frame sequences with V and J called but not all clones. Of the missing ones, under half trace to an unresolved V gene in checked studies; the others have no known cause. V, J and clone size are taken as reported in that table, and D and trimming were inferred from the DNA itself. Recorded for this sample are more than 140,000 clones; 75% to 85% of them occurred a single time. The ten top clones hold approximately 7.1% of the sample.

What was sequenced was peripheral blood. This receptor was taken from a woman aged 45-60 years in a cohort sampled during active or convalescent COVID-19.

The DNA is as follows: TGCGCCAGCAGCTTGGCCCCAGCGGGGGGGAACAATGAGCAGTTCTTC. Its protein reads: CASSLAPAGGNNEQFF. The rearrangement combines TRBV5-1 with TRBJ2-1; TRBD2 fits 10 bases in the junction. The germline V gene provides CDR1 SGHRS and CDR2 YFSETQ. Counted from cysteine to phenylalanine, this CDR3 has 16 amino acids. The kept DNA is CDR3 alone, 48 bases in frame from the first base. V has 0 bases trimmed and J has 5 bases trimmed; junction bases matching no gene number 5.